This T cell receptor (beta chain) stems from a study of molecular identifiers for immune sequencing clone quantification. Whole-study context: Replicates involved a five-way split of RNA from roughly 21,000 or 96,000 naive CD8 cells, with sequencing of four.

Libraries from naive CD8 cells were generated from roughly 18,000 to 920,000 sorted cells (with 10%, 30% or 50% RNA). Based on a CD8+CD4-CCR7+CD45RA+ profile, naive CD8 T cells were sorted. This CDR3 is built from 16 residues. Unmatched junction bases numbered 9, after V lost 5 bases and J lost 7 bases. CDR1 and CDR2 from the germline V gene are MNHEY and SMNVEV (reference sequence). For bulk TCR libraries, previously described methods and listed TCR primers were used. MiXCR was run by TCRdb on the PCR reads, yielding one entry per CDR3 protein. The sample yields 88,000 or so distinct CDR3 sequences, around 23% seen once. This clonotype was counted a few times.

The origin of this receptor is a human donor in good health. Some libraries in this study had Jurkat cell RNA spiked in. The V and J genes are TRBV27 and TRBJ2-1; 12 bases map to TRBD2. The source material was naive CD8+ T cells from blood, with Jurkat cell RNA spiked in. Subset: FACS-sorted CD8+CD4-CCR7+CD45RA+ naive T cells. Written as DNA, the CDR3 is TGTGCCAGCAGTGATGTCCTAGCGGGGGGGCCAAATGAGCAGTTCTTC. It is translated as CASSDVLAGGPNEQFF.